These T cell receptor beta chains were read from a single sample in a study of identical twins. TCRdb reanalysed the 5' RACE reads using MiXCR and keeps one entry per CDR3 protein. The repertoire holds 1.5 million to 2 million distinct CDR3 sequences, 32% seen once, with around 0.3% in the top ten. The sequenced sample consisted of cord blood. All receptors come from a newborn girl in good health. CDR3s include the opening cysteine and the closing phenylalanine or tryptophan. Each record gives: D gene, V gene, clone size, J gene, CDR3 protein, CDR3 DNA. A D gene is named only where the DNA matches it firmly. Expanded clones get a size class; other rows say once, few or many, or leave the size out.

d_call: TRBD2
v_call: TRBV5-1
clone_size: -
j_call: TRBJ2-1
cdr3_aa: CASSFGREDNEQFF
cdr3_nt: TGCGCCAGCAGCTTTGGGCGGGAGGACAATGAGCAGTTCTTC

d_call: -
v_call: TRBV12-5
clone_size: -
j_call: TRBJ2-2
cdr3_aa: CASGSRQGELFF
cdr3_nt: TGTGCTAGTGGTTCCCGCCAGGGGGAGCTGTTTTTT

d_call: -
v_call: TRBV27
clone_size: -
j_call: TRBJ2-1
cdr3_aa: CASGPLLEQFF
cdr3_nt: TGTGCCAGCGGCCCCTTGCTTGAGCAGTTCTTC

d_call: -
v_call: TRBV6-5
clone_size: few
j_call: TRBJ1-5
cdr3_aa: CAAWTNNQPQHF
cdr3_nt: TGTGCCGCCTGGACCAACAATCAGCCCCAGCATTTT

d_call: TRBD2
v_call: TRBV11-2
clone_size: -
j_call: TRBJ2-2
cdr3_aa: CASSLGGSGPSNTGELFF
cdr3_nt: TGTGCCAGCAGCTTAGGGGGTAGCGGGCCGTCGAACACCGGGGAGCTGTTTTTT

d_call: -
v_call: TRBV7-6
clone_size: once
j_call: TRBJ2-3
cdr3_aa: CASSLLPGSTDTQYF
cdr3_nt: TGTGCCAGCAGCCTCCTGCCGGGCAGCACAGATACGCAGTATTTT

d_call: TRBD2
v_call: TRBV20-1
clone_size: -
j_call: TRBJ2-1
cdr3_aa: CSAPGLAISYNEQFF
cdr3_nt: TGCAGTGCGCCCGGACTAGCGATATCCTACAATGAGCAGTTCTTC

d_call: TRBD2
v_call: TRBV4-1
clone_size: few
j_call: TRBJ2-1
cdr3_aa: CASSQGLAGPKGSYNEQFF
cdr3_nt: TGCGCCAGCAGCCAGGGACTAGCGGGGCCTAAGGGCTCCTACAATGAGCAGTTCTTC

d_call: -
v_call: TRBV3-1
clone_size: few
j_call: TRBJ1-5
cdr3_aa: CASSQDTSEANQPQHF
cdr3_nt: TGTGCCAGCAGCCAAGACACGTCCGAAGCGAATCAGCCCCAGCATTTT

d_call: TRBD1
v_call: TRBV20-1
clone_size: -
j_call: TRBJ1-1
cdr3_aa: CSARSDRDRGEAFF
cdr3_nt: TGCAGTGCTAGATCAGACAGGGACCGGGGTGAAGCTTTCTTT

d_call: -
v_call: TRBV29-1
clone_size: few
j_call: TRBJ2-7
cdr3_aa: CSVEWGRSHNEQYF
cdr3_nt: TGCAGCGTTGAGTGGGGGAGAAGCCACAATGAGCAGTACTTC

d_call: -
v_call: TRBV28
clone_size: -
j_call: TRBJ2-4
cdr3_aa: CASRGMGNWDILYF
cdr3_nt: TGTGCCAGCAGGGGTATGGGGAATTGGGACATTCTGTACTTC

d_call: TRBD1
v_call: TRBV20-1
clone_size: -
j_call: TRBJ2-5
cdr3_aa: CSATGGGETQYF
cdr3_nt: TGCAGTGCCACAGGGGGCGGAGAGACCCAGTACTTC

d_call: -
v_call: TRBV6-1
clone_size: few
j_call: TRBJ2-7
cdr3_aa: CASSEEGQTAYEQYF
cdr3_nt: TGTGCCAGCAGTGAAGAAGGGCAGACTGCCTACGAGCAGTACTTC

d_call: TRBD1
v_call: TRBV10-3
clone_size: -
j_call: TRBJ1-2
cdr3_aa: CATTLDRAPNYGYTF
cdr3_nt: TGTGCCACCACTTTAGACAGGGCCCCCAACTATGGCTACACCTTC

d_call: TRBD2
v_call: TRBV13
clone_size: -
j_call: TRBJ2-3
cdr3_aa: CASSTGLAGGADTQYF
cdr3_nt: TGTGCCAGCAGCACCGGACTAGCGGGAGGGGCAGATACGCAGTATTTT

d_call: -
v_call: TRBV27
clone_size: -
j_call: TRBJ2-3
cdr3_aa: CASSLFPPGLDGTDTQYF
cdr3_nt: TGTGCCAGCAGTTTATTCCCCCCGGGACTGGACGGCACAGATACGCAGTATTTT

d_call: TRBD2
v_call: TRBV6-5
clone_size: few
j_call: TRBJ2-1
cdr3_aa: CASTPIAGGPYNEQFF
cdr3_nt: TGTGCCAGCACCCCTATAGCGGGAGGGCCCTACAATGAGCAGTTCTTC

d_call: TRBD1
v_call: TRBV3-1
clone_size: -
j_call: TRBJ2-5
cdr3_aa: CASSQAQGARYF
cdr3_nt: TGTGCCAGCAGCCAAGCACAGGGGGCCCGGTACTTC